These T cell receptor beta chains were read from a single sample in a study of blood T cell repertoires in COVID-19. TCRdb's copy holds only in-frame clones and misses some; the assay was immunoSEQ multiplex PCR. The data hold nearly 350,000 clones, with about nine tenths observed a single time. The sequencing sample was made of peripheral blood. The receptors were gathered from a woman between 65 and 79 years old with COVID-19, enrolled during active disease. Each CDR3 is given with its conserved first and last residue. A D gene is named only where the DNA matches it firmly. Expanded clones are given a class, and other clones once, few, many or no size at all.

V: TRBV19
size: .
D: .
J: TRBJ1-3
CDR3: CASSMMPGGTGNTIYF
DNA: TGTGCCAGTAGTATGATGCCGGGGGGCACTGGAAACACCATATATTTT

V: TRBV2
size: .
D: .
J: TRBJ1-1
CDR3: CASSLPGNTEAFF
DNA: TGTGCCAGCAGCCTACCAGGGAACACTGAAGCTTTCTTT

V: TRBV4-3
size: .
D: .
J: TRBJ1-1
CDR3: CASSQDREDGEAFF
DNA: TGCGCCAGCAGCCAAGACAGGGAAGACGGTGAAGCTTTCTTT

V: TRBV6-5
size: once
D: TRBD1
J: TRBJ1-6
CDR3: CASGTAYNSPLHF
DNA: TGTGCCAGCGGGACAGCCTATAATTCACCCCTCCACTTT

V: TRBV21-1
size: .
D: .
J: TRBJ1-6
CDR3: CASSRDRGSNSPLHF
DNA: TGTGCCAGCAGCAGAGACAGGGGGTCTAATTCACCCCTCCACTTT

V: TRBV13
size: .
D: .
J: TRBJ1-4
CDR3: CASSWGPNEKLFF
DNA: TGTGCCAGCAGCTGGGGGCCTAATGAAAAACTGTTTTTT

V: TRBV18
size: .
D: TRBD1
J: TRBJ2-2
CDR3: CASSPFGTGPGELFF
DNA: TGTGCCAGCTCACCATTCGGGACAGGGCCCGGGGAGCTGTTTTTT

V: TRBV6-6
size: .
D: .
J: TRBJ1-1
CDR3: CASLNRVGTEAFF
DNA: TGTGCCAGCTTAAACAGGGTTGGAACTGAAGCTTTCTTT

V: TRBV4-3
size: .
D: TRBD1
J: TRBJ1-5
CDR3: CASSPSPGGDQPQHF
DNA: TGCGCCAGCAGCCCCAGTCCAGGGGGTGATCAGCCCCAGCATTTT

V: TRBV6-5
size: .
D: .
J: TRBJ1-5
CDR3: CASSQGMGGNQPQHF
DNA: TGTGCCAGCAGCCAGGGAATGGGTGGCAATCAGCCCCAGCATTTT

V: TRBV2
size: .
D: .
J: TRBJ1-1
CDR3: CASTNRGMSTEAFF
DNA: TGTGCCAGCACCAATCGGGGTATGAGCACTGAAGCTTTCTTT

V: TRBV11-2
size: few
D: .
J: TRBJ1-5
CDR3: CASSFWGDNQPQHF
DNA: TGTGCCAGCAGCTTCTGGGGAGATAATCAGCCCCAGCATTTT

V: TRBV15
size: .
D: .
J: TRBJ1-5
CDR3: CATSREQGSNQPQHF
DNA: TGTGCCACCAGCAGAGAGCAGGGAAGCAATCAGCCCCAGCATTTT

V: TRBV2
size: .
D: .
J: TRBJ1-2
CDR3: CASTRTGSTEGYTF
DNA: TGTGCCAGCACCAGAACAGGGTCGACGGAAGGCTACACCTTC

V: TRBV3-1/TRBV3-2
size: .
D: TRBD1
J: TRBJ1-5
CDR3: CASSQGDRGTEPQHF
DNA: TGTGCCAGCAGCCAAGGGGACAGGGGGACGGAGCCCCAGCATTTT

V: TRBV29-1
size: once
D: .
J: TRBJ1-2
CDR3: CSVEELYGYTF
DNA: TGCAGCGTTGAGGAGCTCTATGGCTACACCTTC

V: TRBV5-1
size: few
D: .
J: TRBJ1-1
CDR3: CASSSRTANTEAFF
DNA: TGCGCCAGCAGCTCCAGGACAGCGAACACTGAAGCTTTCTTT

V: TRBV9
size: .
D: .
J: TRBJ2-2
CDR3: CASMGLNTGELFF
DNA: TGTGCCAGCATGGGCCTGAACACCGGGGAGCTGTTTTTT

V: TRBV5-1
size: .
D: .
J: TRBJ1-1
CDR3: CASSLDRDTEAFF
DNA: TGCGCCAGCAGCTTGGACAGGGACACTGAAGCTTTCTTT

V: TRBV7-2
size: .
D: TRBD2
J: TRBJ2-3
CDR3: CASSPIAGGHDTQYF
DNA: TGTGCCAGCAGCCCAATAGCGGGGGGGCACGATACGCAGTATTTT

V: TRBV14
size: .
D: .
J: TRBJ2-1
CDR3: CASSQGSGLFSNEQFF
DNA: TGTGCCAGCAGCCAAGGGTCAGGACTTTTCTCCAATGAGCAGTTCTTC

V: TRBV7-9
size: .
D: TRBD1
J: TRBJ1-1
CDR3: CASSLNLGGAVTEAFF
DNA: TGTGCCAGCAGCTTGAACCTAGGGGGCGCGGTCACTGAAGCTTTCTTT

V: TRBV27
size: .
D: TRBD1
J: TRBJ2-2
CDR3: CASSVERGPANTGELFF
DNA: TGTGCCAGCAGTGTAGAAAGGGGGCCAGCGAACACCGGGGAGCTGTTTTTT

V: TRBV5-1
size: .
D: .
J: TRBJ1-6
CDR3: CASSLEGGSYNSPLHF
DNA: TGCGCCAGCAGCTTGGAGGGGGGGTCCTATAATTCACCCCTCCACTTT

V: TRBV5-4
size: once
D: TRBD1
J: TRBJ1-2
CDR3: CASSLWDRGDYGYTF
DNA: TGTGCCAGCAGCTTGTGGGACAGGGGAGATTATGGCTACACCTTC

V: TRBV2
size: .
D: .
J: TRBJ1-2
CDR3: CASSVNGEAYGYTF
DNA: TGTGCCAGCAGTGTCAACGGGGAGGCCTATGGCTACACCTTC

V: TRBV2
size: .
D: TRBD1
J: TRBJ1-4
CDR3: CASSRDRVGEKLFF
DNA: TGTGCCAGCAGCCGGGACAGGGTGGGTGAAAAACTGTTTTTT

V: TRBV24-1
size: .
D: TRBD1
J: TRBJ1-1
CDR3: CATNLQGANTEAFF
DNA: TGTGCCACCAACCTACAGGGGGCAAACACTGAAGCTTTCTTT

V: TRBV3-1/TRBV3-2
size: .
D: TRBD1
J: TRBJ1-2
CDR3: CASSQNVQGARGYTF
DNA: TGTGCCAGCAGCCAGAACGTTCAGGGGGCCCGAGGCTACACCTTC

V: TRBV5-1
size: .
D: TRBD1
J: TRBJ2-7
CDR3: CASSFRTGGSSYEQYF
DNA: TGCGCCAGCAGCTTCCGGACAGGGGGGAGTTCCTACGAGCAGTACTTC

V: TRBV30
size: .
D: TRBD1
J: TRBJ1-1
CDR3: CAWSPTGAYTEAFF
DNA: TGTGCCTGGAGCCCCACAGGGGCTTACACTGAAGCTTTCTTT

V: TRBV7-3
size: .
D: .
J: TRBJ1-1
CDR3: CASSAGVNTEAFF
DNA: TGTGCCAGCAGCGCGGGAGTAAACACTGAAGCTTTCTTT

V: TRBV5-6
size: .
D: .
J: TRBJ2-5
CDR3: CASSLTQGLLVSDQYF
DNA: TGTGCCAGCAGCTTGACCCAGGGCCTTCTAGTTAGTGACCAGTACTTC

V: TRBV7-2
size: .
D: TRBD1
J: TRBJ1-4
CDR3: CASSPTGNSEKLFF
DNA: TGTGCCAGCAGCCCGACAGGGAACAGTGAAAAACTGTTTTTT

V: TRBV18
size: few
D: .
J: TRBJ2-2
CDR3: CASSPPSGNTGELFF
DNA: TGTGCCAGCTCACCACCCTCCGGTAACACCGGGGAGCTGTTTTTT

V: TRBV7-9
size: .
D: TRBD2
J: TRBJ2-1
CDR3: CASSSISGGYNEQFF
DNA: TGTGCCAGCAGCTCAATTAGCGGGGGCTACAATGAGCAGTTCTTC

V: TRBV4-1
size: .
D: TRBD1
J: TRBJ1-6
CDR3: CASSQHRDRVSPLHF
DNA: TGCGCCAGCAGCCAACACCGGGACAGGGTGTCACCCCTCCACTTT

V: TRBV7-2
size: .
D: .
J: TRBJ1-5
CDR3: CASSYGGSNQPQHF
DNA: TGTGCCAGCAGCTACGGGGGAAGCAATCAGCCCCAGCATTTT

V: TRBV7-2
size: .
D: .
J: TRBJ1-5
CDR3: CASSFIAEANQPQHF
DNA: TGTGCCAGCAGTTTTATTGCAGAGGCCAATCAGCCCCAGCATTTT

V: TRBV2
size: .
D: .
J: TRBJ1-6
CDR3: CASSRLQSGNSPLHF
DNA: TGTGCCAGCAGTAGGCTTCAATCGGGGAATTCACCCCTCCACTTT

V: TRBV5-1
size: once
D: .
J: TRBJ2-2
CDR3: CASTPGTNTGELFF
DNA: TGCGCCAGTACTCCGGGAACCAACACCGGGGAGCTGTTTTTT

V: TRBV7-8
size: .
D: TRBD1
J: TRBJ1-2
CDR3: CASSLGTGRRYTF
DNA: TGTGCCAGCAGCCTCGGGACAGGGCGTCGCTACACCTTC

V: TRBV5-6
size: .
D: TRBD1
J: TRBJ2-7
CDR3: CASSLPGQGAEQYF
DNA: TGTGCCAGCAGCTTGCCGGGACAGGGAGCCGAGCAGTACTTC